One TCR beta chain is described in this entry. Antigen specificity is unknown. Clones were sequenced by immunoSEQ multiplex PCR, and TCRdb holds only the in-frame ones, with some missing. In the table there are around 11,000 clones, over 80% of which are singletons. Time point given: pre-treatment baseline. One draw preceded checkpoint blockade; another followed its first cycle at week 3. Germline CDR1 is MNHGY and CDR2 is SVAAGI. CDR3 length: 13 amino acids. V gave up 5 bases and J gave up 5 bases; unmatched junction bases: 5. This entry belongs to a study of blood T cell dynamics during melanoma immunotherapy. The study's findings and limits: At W3, later disease-control patients showed bifurcated PBMC repertoire changes, unlike progressors.

This TCR was sampled from a human donor with melanoma. V and J are TRBV6-9 and TRBJ1-1; 7 nucleotides match TRBD1. The source material was blood, sampled from a patient treated with checkpoint blockade. The CDR3 nucleotides are TGTGCCAGCAGTCGGACAGGAGCGACTGAAGCTTTCTTT. Its translation is CASSRTGATEAFF.